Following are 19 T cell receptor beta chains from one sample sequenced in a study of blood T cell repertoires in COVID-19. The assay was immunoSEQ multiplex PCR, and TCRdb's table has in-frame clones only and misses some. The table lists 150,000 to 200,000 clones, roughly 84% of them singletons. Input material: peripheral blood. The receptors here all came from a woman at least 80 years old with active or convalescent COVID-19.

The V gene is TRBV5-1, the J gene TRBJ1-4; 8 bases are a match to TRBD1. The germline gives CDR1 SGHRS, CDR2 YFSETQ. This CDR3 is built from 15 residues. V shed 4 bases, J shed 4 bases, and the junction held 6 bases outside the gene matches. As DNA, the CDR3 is TGCGCCAGCAGCCCCGGACAGGGACTTAATGAAAAACTGTTTTTT. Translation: CASSPGQGLNEKLFF. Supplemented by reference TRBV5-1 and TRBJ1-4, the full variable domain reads KAGVTQTPRYLIKTRGQQVTLSCSPISGHRSVSWYQQTPGQGLQFLFEYFSETQRNKGNFPGRFSGRQFSNSRSEMNVSTLELGDSALYLCASSPGQGLNEKLFFGSGTQLSVL.

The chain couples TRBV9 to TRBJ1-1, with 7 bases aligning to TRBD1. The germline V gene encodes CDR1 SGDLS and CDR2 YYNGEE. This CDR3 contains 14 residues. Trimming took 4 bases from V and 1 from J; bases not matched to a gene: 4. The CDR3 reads CASSLGQSNTEAFF. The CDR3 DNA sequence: TGTGCCAGCAGCCTGGGACAGTCGAACACTGAAGCTTTCTTT.

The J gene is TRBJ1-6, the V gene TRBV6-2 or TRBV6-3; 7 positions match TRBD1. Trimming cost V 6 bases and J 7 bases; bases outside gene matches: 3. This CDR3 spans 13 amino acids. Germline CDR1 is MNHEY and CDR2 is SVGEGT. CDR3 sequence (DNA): TGTGCCAGCAGCATGACAGGGAATTCACCCCTCCACTTT. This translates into CASSMTGNSPLHF.

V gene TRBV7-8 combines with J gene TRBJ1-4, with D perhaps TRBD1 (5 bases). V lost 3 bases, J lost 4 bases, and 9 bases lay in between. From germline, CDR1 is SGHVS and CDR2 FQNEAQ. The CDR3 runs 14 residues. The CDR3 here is CASSLGQFNEKLFF. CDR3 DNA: TGTGCCAGCAGCTTGGGGCAGTTTAATGAAAAACTGTTTTTT.

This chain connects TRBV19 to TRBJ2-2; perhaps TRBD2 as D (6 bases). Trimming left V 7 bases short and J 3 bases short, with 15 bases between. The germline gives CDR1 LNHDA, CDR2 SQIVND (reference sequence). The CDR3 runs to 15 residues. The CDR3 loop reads CASNGGAGYTGELFF. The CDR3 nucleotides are TGTGCCAGTAACGGCGGGGCCGGGTACACCGGGGAGCTGTTTTTT.

The chain's CDR3 is CASSLALNRASEAFF. CDR3 DNA: TGTGCCAGCAGCTTGGCACTAAACAGGGCCTCTGAAGCTTTCTTT. The chain employs TRBV7-6 and TRBJ1-1; a possible D gene is TRBD1 (6 bases). CDR3 length: 15 residues. Germline CDR1 SGHVS, CDR2 FNYEAQ. Between the trimmed V and J ends, which lost 3 bases and 6 bases, there was a span of 17 bases.

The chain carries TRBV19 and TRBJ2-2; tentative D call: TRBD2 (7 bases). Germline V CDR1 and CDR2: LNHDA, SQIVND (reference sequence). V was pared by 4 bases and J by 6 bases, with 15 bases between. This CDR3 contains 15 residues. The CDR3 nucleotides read TGTGCCAGTAGTACCGGCGAGGGGGGGTCCGGGGAGCTGTTTTTT. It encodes CASSTGEGGSGELFF.

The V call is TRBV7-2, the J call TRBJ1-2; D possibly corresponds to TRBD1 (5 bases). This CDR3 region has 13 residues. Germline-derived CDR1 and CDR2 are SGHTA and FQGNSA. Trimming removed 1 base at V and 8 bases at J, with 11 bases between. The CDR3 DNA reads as TGTGCCAGCAGCTTAGGGCAGGGCCGAGGCTACACCTTC. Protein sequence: CASSLGQGRGYTF.

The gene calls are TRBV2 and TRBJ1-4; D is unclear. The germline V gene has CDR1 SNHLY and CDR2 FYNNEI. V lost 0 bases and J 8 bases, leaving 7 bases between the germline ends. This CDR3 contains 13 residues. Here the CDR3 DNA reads TGTGCCAGCAGTGAAGCGGTAGCCGAAAAACTGTTTTTT. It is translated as CASSEAVAEKLFF.

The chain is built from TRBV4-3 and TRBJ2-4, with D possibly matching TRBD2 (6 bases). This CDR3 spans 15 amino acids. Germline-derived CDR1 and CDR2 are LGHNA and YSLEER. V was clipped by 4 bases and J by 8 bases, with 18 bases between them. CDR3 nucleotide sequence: TGCGCCAGCAGCCTAGAGCGGAGGGTCGGGGACATTCAGTACTTC. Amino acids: CASSLERRVGDIQYF.

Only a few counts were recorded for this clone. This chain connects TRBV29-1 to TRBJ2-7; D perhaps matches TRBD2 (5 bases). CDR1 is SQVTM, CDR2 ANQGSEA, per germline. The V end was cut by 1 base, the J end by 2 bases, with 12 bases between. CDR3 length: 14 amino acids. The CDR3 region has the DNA TGCAGCGTTGAAGTATTTGTGGGAGCCTACGAGCAGTACTTC. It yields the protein CSVEVFVGAYEQYF.

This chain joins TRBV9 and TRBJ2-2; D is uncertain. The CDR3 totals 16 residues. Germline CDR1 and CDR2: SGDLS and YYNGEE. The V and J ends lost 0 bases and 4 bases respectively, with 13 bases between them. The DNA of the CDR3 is TGTGCCAGCAGCGTAGGTGGCCTCGATGGCACCGGGGAGCTGTTTTTT. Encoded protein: CASSVGGLDGTGELFF.

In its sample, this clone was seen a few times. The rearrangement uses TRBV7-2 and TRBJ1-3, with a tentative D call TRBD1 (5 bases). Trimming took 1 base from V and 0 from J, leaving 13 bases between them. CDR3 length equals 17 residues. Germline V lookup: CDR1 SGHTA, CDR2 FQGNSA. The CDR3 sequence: CASSLGFGGNSGNTIYF. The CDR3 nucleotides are TGTGCCAGCAGCTTAGGGTTCGGGGGGAACTCTGGAAACACCATATATTTT. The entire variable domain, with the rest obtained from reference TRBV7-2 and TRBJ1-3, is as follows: GAGVSQSPSNKVTEKGKDVELRCDPISGHTALYWYRQSLGQGLEFLIYFQGNSAPDKSGLPSDRFSAERTGGSVSTLTIQRTQQEDSAVYLCASSLGFGGNSGNTIYFGEGSWLTVV.

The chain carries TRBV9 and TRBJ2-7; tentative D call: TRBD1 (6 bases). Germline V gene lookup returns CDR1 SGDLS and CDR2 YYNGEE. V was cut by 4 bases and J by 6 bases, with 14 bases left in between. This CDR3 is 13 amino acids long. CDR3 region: CASSKWIRGEQYF. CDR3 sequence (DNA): TGTGCCAGCAGCAAGTGGATCAGGGGCGAGCAGTACTTC.

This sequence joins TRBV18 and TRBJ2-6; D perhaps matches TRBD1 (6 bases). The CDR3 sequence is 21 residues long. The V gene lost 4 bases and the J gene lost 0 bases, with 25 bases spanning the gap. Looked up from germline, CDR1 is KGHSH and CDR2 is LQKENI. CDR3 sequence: CASSQNLMVRTESSGANVLTF. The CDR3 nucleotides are TGTGCCAGCTCACAGAACCTAATGGTCAGGACAGAGAGCTCTGGGGCCAACGTCCTGACTTTC.

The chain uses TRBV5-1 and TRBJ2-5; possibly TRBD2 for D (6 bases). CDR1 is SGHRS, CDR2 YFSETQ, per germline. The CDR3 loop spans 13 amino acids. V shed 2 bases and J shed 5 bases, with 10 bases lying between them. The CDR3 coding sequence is TGCGCCAGCAGCTTCCGGGGAGGCGAGACCCAGTACTTC. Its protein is CASSFRGGETQYF.

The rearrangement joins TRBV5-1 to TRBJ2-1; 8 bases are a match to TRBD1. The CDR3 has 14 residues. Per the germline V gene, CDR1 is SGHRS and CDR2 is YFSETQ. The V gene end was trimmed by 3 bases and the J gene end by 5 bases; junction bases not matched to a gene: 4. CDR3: CASSSGTGDNEQFF. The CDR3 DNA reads TGCGCCAGCAGCTCCGGGACAGGCGACAATGAGCAGTTCTTC.

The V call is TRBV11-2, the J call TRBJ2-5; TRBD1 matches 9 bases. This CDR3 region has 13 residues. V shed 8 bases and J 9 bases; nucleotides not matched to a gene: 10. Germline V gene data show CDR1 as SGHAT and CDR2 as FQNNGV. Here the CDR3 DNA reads TGTGCCAGCCGCCGGGACAGGGAGGGAGCCCAGTACTTC. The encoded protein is CASRRDREGAQYF.

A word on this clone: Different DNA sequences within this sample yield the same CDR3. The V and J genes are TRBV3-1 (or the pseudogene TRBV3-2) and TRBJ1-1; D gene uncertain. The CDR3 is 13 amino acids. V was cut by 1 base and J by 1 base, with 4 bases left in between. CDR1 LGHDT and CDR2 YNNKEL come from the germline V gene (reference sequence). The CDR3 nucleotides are TGTGCCAGCAGCCAAGCAGGGAACACTGAAGCTTTCTTT. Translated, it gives CASSQAGNTEAFF.